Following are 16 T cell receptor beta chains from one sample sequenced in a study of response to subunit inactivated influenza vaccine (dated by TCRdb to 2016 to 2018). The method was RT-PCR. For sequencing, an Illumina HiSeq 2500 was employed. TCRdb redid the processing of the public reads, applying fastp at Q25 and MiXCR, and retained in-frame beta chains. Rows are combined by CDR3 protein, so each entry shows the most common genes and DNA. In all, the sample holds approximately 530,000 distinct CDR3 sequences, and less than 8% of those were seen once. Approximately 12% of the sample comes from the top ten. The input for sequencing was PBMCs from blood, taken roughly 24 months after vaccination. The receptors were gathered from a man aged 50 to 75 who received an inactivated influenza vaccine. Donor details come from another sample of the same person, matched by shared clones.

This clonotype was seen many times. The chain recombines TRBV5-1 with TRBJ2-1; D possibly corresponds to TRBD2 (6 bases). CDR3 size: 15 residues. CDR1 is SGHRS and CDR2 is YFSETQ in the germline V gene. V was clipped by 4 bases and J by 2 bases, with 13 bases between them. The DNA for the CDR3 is TGCGCCAGCAGCCCTGGGCCTAGCGCCTACAATGAGCAGTTCTTC. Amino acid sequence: CASSPGPSAYNEQFF.

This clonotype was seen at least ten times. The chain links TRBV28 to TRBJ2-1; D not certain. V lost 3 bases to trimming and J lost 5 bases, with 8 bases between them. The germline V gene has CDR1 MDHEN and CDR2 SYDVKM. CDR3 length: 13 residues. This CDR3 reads CASSLSGDNEQFF. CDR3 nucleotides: TGTGCCAGCAGTTTGAGTGGCGACAATGAGCAGTTCTTC.

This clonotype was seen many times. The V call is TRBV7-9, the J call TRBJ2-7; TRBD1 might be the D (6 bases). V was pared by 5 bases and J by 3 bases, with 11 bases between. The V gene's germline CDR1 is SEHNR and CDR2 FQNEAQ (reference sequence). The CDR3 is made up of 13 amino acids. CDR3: CASSPGHDYEQYF. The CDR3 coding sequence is TGTGCCAGCAGCCCGGGACACGACTACGAGCAGTACTTC. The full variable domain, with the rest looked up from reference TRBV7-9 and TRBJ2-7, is DTGVSQNPRHKITKRGQNVTFRCDPISEHNRLYWYRQTLGQGPEFLTYFQNEAQLEKSRLLSDRFSAERPKGSFSTLEIQRTEQGDSAMYLCASSPGHDYEQYFGPGTRLTVT.

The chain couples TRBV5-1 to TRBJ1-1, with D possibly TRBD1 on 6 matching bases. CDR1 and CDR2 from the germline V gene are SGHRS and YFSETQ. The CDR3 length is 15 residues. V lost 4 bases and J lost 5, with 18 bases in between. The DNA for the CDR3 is TGCGCCAGCAGCCCCGGACCAGGGGTTCAGACTGAAGCTTTCTTT. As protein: CASSPGPGVQTEAFF.

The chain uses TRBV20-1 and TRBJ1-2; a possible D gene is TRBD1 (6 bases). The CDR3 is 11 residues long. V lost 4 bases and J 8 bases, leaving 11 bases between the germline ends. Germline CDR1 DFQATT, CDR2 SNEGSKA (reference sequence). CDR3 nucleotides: TGCAGTGCTACGGGGGCAAGCGGCTACACCTTC. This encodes CSATGASGYTF.

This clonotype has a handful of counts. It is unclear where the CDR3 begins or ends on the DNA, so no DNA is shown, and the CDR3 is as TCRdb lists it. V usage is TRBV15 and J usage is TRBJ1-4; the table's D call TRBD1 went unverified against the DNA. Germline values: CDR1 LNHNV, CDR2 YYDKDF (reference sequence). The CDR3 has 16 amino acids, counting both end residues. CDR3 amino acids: CATSRPAGSGMKNCFF.

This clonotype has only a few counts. CDR3 sequence (DNA): TGTGCCAGCAGCCAGAGTCGGGACACTCAAGAGACCCAGTACTTC. Its translation: CASSQSRDTQETQYF. This chain uses TRBV7-2 with TRBJ2-5, with D possibly TRBD1 on 6 matching bases. This CDR3 spans 15 amino acids. Per the germline V gene, CDR1 is SGHTA and CDR2 is FQGNSA. The germline V and J ends were trimmed by 5 bases and 2 bases, with 15 bases remaining between them.

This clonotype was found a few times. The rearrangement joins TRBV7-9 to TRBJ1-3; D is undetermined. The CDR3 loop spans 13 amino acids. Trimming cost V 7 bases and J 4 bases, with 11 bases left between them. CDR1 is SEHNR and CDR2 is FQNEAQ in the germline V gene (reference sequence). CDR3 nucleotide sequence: TGTGCCAGCACCTCCCGGGAGGGAAACACCATATATTTT. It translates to CASTSREGNTIYF.

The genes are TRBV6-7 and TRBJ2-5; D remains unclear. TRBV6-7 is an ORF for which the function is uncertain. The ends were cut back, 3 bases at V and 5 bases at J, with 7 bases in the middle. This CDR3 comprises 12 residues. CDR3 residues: CASSYMAETQYF. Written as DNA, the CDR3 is TGTGCCAGCAGTTATATGGCGGAGACCCAGTACTTC.

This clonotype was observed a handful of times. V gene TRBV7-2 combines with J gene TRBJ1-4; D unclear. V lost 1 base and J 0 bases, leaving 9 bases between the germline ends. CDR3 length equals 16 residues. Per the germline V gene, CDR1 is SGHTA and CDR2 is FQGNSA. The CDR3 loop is CASSLDLVATNEKLFF. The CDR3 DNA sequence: TGTGCCAGCAGCTTAGATTTGGTCGCAACTAATGAAAAACTGTTTTTT.

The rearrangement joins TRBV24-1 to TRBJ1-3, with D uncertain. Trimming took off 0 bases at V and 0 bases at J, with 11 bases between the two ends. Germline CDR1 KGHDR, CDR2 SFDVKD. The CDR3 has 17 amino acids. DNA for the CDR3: TGTGCCACCAGTGATTTGTTCAGGAGCCTCTCTGGAAACACCATATATTTT. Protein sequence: CATSDLFRSLSGNTIYF.

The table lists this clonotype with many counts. Here the CDR3 reads CATSRGVGGSYEQYF. The CDR3 nucleotides are TGTGCCACCAGCAGAGGCGTAGGGGGCAGCTACGAGCAGTACTTC. V gene TRBV15 combines with J gene TRBJ2-7, with 7 bases matching TRBD1. Per the germline V gene, CDR1 is LNHNV and CDR2 is YYDKDF (reference sequence). The CDR3 runs to 15 residues. Losses at the gene ends were 1 base for V and 3 bases for J; bases not matched to a gene: 6.

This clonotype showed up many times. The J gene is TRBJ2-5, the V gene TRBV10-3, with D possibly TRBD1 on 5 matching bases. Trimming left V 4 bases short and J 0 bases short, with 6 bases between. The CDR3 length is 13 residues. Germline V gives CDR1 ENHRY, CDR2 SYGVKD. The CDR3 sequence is CAISGGDQETQYF. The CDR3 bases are TGTGCCATCAGTGGGGGCGACCAAGAGACCCAGTACTTC.

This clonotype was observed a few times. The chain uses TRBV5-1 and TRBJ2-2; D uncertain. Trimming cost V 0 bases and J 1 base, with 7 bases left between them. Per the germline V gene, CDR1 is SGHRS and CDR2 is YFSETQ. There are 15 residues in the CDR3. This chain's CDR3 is CASSLEVLNTGELFF. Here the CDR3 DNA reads TGCGCCAGCAGCTTGGAGGTCTTGAACACCGGGGAGCTGTTTTTT.

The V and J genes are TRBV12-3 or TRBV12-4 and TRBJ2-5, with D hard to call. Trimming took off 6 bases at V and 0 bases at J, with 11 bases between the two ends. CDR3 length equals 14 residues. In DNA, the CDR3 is TGTGCCAGCAGCCGCCCCAGCGACCAAGAGACCCAGTACTTC. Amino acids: CASSRPSDQETQYF.

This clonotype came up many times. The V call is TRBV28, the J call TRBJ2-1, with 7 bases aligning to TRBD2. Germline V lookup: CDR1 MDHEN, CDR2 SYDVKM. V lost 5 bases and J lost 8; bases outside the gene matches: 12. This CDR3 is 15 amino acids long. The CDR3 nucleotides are TGTGCCAGCAGTCAACCCGGGGGGAGGGGCGATGAGCAGTTCTTC. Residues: CASSQPGGRGDEQFF.